These 5 T cell receptor beta chains share one sample of origin, sequenced in a study of T cell responses to AZD1222 COVID-19 vaccine. The data were produced by immunoSEQ multiplex PCR, yet TCRdb's version contains in-frame clones alone and is incomplete. The sample lists 250,000 or so clones; about 92% were seen once. The sequenced sample was peripheral blood, obtained on day 0 of AZD1222 vaccination. The source is an adult in good health.

V is TRBV7-8 and J is TRBJ2-7; perhaps TRBD1 as D (6 bases). The V gene's germline CDR1 is SGHVS and CDR2 FQNEAQ. Trimming pared 5 bases from V and 4 bases from J, leaving 15 bases between. The CDR3 is 14 amino acids. CDR3 sequence (DNA): TGTGCCAGCAGCACACCGGGACATGTGTACGAGCAGTACTTC. Its protein is CASSTPGHVYEQYF.

The V call is TRBV15, the J call TRBJ1-5; possible D gene TRBD1, 6 bases. In germline, CDR1 is LNHNV, CDR2 YYDKDF (reference sequence). Trimming left V 3 bases short and J 0 bases short, with 15 bases between. The CDR3 spans 17 residues. The CDR3: CATSSFGQGPSNQPQHF. CDR3 bases: TGTGCCACCAGCAGTTTTGGGCAGGGGCCTAGCAATCAGCCCCAGCATTTT.

The chain joins TRBV28 to TRBJ1-2; the D is unclear. CDR3 length: 11 residues. Trimming removed 8 bases from V and 10 bases from J, with 14 bases in between. Germline CDR1 is MDHEN and CDR2 is SYDVKM. The CDR3 sequence: CASSGPFDYTF. CDR3 bases: TGTGCCAGCTCCGGGCCTTTTGACTACACCTTC.

V gene TRBV2 combines with J gene TRBJ2-2, with 9 positions matching TRBD1. CDR1 and CDR2 (germline): SNHLY, FYNNEI. V was pared by 6 bases and J by 3 bases, with 2 bases of the junction left unmatched. The CDR3 loop spans 14 amino acids. The CDR3 is CASRTGGDTGELFF. The CDR3 DNA sequence: TGTGCCAGCAGGACAGGGGGGGACACCGGGGAGCTGTTTTTT.

This clone has a handful of counts. Additional DNA sequences in this sample encode the identical CDR3. The gene calls are TRBV7-8 and TRBJ2-7; 8 bases agree with TRBD1. V was pared by 3 bases and J by 1 base, with 5 bases of the junction left unmatched. Germline V CDR1 and CDR2: SGHVS, FQNEAQ. The CDR3 spans 15 residues. In nucleotides, the CDR3 is TGTGCCAGCAGCTTCGGACAGGGACCATCCTACGAGCAGTACTTC. As protein: CASSFGQGPSYEQYF.